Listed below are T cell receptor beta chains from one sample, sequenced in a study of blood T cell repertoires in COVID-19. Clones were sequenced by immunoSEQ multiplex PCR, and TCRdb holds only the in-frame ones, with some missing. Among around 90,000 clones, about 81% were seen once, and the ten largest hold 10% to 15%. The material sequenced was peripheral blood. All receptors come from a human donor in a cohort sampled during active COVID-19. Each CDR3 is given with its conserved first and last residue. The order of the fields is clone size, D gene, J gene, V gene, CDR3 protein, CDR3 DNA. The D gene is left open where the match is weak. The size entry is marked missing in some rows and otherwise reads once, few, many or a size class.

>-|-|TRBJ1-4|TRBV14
CASSQSGFETNEKLFF
TGTGCCAGCAGCCAATCAGGGTTTGAAACTAATGAAAAACTGTTTTTT
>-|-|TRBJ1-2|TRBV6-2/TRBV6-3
CASSYSPGGYTF
TGTGCCAGCAGTTACAGCCCGGGAGGCTACACCTTC
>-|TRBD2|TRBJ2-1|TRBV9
CASSVERTSGGGEQFF
TGTGCCAGCAGCGTAGAAAGGACTAGCGGGGGCGGTGAGCAGTTCTTC
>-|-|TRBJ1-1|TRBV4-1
CASSQGRVNTEAFF
TGCGCCAGCAGCCAAGGGAGAGTGAACACTGAAGCTTTCTTT
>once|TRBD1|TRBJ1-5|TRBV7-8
CASSLDQGASNQPQHF
TGTGCCAGCAGCTTAGACCAGGGGGCGAGCAATCAGCCCCAGCATTTT
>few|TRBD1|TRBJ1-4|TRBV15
CATSRDRTGRSEKLFF
TGTGCCACCAGCAGAGATAGGACAGGGAGAAGTGAAAAACTGTTTTTT
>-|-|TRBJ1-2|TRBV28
CASSAGYDYGYTF
TGTGCCAGCAGCGCAGGGTATGACTATGGCTACACCTTC
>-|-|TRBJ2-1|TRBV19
CASSWDSGYNEQFF
TGTGCCAGTAGTTGGGATAGCGGTTACAATGAGCAGTTCTTC
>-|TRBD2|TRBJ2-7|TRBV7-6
CASSPRGGGKNEQYF
TGTGCCAGCAGCCCCCGGGGGGGTGGAAAAAACGAGCAGTACTTC
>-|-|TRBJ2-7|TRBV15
CATSRATGIEQYF
TGTGCCACCAGCAGGGCAACAGGGATCGAGCAGTACTTC
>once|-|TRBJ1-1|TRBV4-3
CASSQGGVQANTEAFF
TGCGCCAGCAGCCAAGGGGGGGTTCAGGCGAACACTGAAGCTTTCTTT
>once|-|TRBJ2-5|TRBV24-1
CATSDQQGYQETQYF
TGTGCCACCAGTGATCAACAGGGATACCAAGAGACCCAGTACTTC
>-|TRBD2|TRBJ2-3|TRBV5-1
CASSLVGLAFTDTQYF
TGCGCCAGCAGCTTGGTGGGACTAGCCTTCACAGATACGCAGTATTTT
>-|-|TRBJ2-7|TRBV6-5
CASSYSMRRLPYEQYF
TGTGCCAGCAGTTACTCGATGAGGCGGTTACCCTACGAGCAGTACTTC
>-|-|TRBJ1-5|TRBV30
CAWSVGVTQPQHF
TGTGCCTGGAGTGTAGGGGTCACCCAGCCCCAGCATTTT
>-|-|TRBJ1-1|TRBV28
CASSSTQGEAFF
TGTGCCAGCAGTTCCACTCAGGGGGAAGCTTTCTTT
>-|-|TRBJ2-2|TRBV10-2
CASSDPGTGELFF
TGCGCCAGCAGTGACCCGGGCACCGGGGAGCTGTTTTTT
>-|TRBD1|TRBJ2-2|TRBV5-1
CASSNEGASGELFF
TGCGCCAGCAGTAACGAGGGGGCCTCCGGGGAGCTGTTTTTT
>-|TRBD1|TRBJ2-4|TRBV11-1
CASSPAGTGAYIQYF
TGTGCTAGCAGCCCAGCAGGGACAGGGGCCTATATTCAGTACTTC
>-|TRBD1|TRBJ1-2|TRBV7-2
CASSLARGHGYTF
TGTGCCAGCAGCTTAGCCAGGGGGCATGGCTACACCTTC
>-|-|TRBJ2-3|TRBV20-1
CSAGPGTQYF
TGCAGTGCTGGGCCCGGTACGCAGTATTTT
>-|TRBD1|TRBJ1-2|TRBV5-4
CASSPPEQGVRNGYTF
TGTGCCAGCAGCCCCCCGGAACAGGGGGTACGGAATGGCTACACCTTC
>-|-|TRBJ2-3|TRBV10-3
CAISEGRSTDTQYF
TGTGCCATCAGTGAGGGGAGGAGCACAGATACGCAGTATTTT
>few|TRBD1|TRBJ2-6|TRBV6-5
CASRTGGSGANVLTF
TGTGCCAGCAGGACAGGGGGCTCTGGGGCCAACGTCCTGACTTTC
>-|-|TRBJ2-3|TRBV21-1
CASSKADSGNSTDTQYF
TGTGCCAGCAGCAAAGCGGACAGCGGGAATAGCACAGATACGCAGTATTTT
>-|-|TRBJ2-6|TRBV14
CASSQEVPRSGANVLTF
TGTGCCAGCAGCCAAGAAGTGCCGCGCTCTGGGGCCAACGTCCTGACTTTC
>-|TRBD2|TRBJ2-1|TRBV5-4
CASSLEGRGGYNEQFF
TGTGCCAGCAGCTTGGAGGGACGGGGGGGTTACAATGAGCAGTTCTTC
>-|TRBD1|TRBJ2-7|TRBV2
CASSEQRGPYEQYF
TGTGCCAGCAGTGAACAAAGGGGGCCCTACGAGCAGTACTTC
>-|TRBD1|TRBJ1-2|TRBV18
CASSPGQESYGYTF
TGTGCCAGCTCGCCGGGACAGGAGTCTTATGGCTACACCTTC
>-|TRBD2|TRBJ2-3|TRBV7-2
CASSLGRWGGSTDTQYF
TGTGCCAGCAGCTTAGGGAGGTGGGGAGGGTCGACAGATACGCAGTATTTT
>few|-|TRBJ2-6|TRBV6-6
CAVGGTSGANVLTF
TGTGCGGTGGGGGGAACATCTGGGGCCAACGTCCTGACTTTC
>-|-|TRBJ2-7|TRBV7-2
CASSLQDSYEQYF
TGTGCCAGCAGTCTACAGGACTCCTACGAGCAGTACTTC
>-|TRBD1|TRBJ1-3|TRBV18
CASSPPTGGSGNTIYF
TGTGCCAGCTCACCACCGACAGGGGGCTCTGGAAACACCATATATTTT
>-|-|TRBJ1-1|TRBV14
CASSPPRRYITEAFF
TGTGCCAGCAGCCCCCCTAGGCGTTATATCACTGAAGCTTTCTTT
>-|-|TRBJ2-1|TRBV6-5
CASQHHNEQFF
TGTGCCAGCCAACATCACAATGAGCAGTTCTTC
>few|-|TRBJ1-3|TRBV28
CASSFLTIRGTGNTIYF
TGTGCCAGCAGTTTCCTAACGATAAGGGGAACTGGAAACACCATATATTTT
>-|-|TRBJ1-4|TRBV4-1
CASSQDSGQANEKLFF
TGCGCCAGCAGCCAAGATAGCGGCCAGGCTAATGAAAAACTGTTTTTT
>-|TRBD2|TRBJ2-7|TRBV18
CASSPPSSSGYEQYF
TGTGCCAGCTCACCACCGTCGTCTAGCGGCTACGAGCAGTACTTC
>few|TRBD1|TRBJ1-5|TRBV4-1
CASSHIRGPQPQHF
TGCGCCAGCAGTCATATCAGGGGGCCTCAGCCCCAGCATTTT
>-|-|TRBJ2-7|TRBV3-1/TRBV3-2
CASSQDGQGLGEQYF
TGTGCCAGCAGCCAAGATGGGCAGGGATTGGGCGAGCAGTACTTC
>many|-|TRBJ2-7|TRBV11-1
CASSFFGLEYEQYF
TGTGCCAGCAGCTTCTTCGGGTTGGAGTACGAGCAGTACTTC
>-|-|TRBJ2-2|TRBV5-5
CASSPGHRNTGELFF
TGTGCCAGCAGCCCGGGACACAGGAACACCGGGGAGCTGTTTTTT
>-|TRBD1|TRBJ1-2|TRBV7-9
CASSFSMTGNYGYTF
TGTGCCAGCAGCTTCTCCATGACAGGGAACTATGGCTACACCTTC
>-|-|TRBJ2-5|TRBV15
CATSRDTREQETQYF
TGTGCCACCAGCAGAGATACGAGGGAACAAGAGACCCAGTACTTC